The 29 T cell receptor beta chains reported below all come from one sample, sequenced in a study of a mutant IDH1 vaccine in newly diagnosed glioma. The time point is: week 11, during vaccination. Each dose delivered 300 ug of mutant IDH1 20-mer peptide subcutaneously with imiquimod. Antigen specificity for these receptors is unknown. Clones were read by immunoSEQ multiplex PCR, and TCRdb kept only the in-frame ones, dropping some. The profile shows roughly 110,000 clones, roughly 90% of them singletons. Sample: PBMCs, taken from a glioma patient whose treatment included an IDH1 peptide vaccine. These TCRs come from a woman aged 50 to 60 with glioma.

This chain connects TRBV4-1 to TRBJ2-3; unclear D gene. The CDR3 extends over 14 amino acids. V was cut by 1 base and J by 3 bases, with 8 bases left in between. Germline lookup yields CDR1 MGHRA and CDR2 YSYEKL. CDR3 sequence: CASSQGRVTDTQYF. The CDR3 nucleotides are TGCGCCAGCAGCCAAGGACGGGTTACAGATACGCAGTATTTT.

This rearrangement joins TRBV30 to TRBJ2-5; tentatively, D is TRBD2 (6 bases). With 5 bases removed from V and 2 bases from J, the gap between germline ends came to 12 bases. The CDR3 is 13 amino acids. Germline V lookup: CDR1 GTSNPN, CDR2 SVGIG (reference sequence). Here the CDR3 reads CAWAGGPQETQYF. In nucleotides, the CDR3 is TGTGCCTGGGCCGGGGGACCGCAAGAGACCCAGTACTTC.

As DNA, the CDR3 is TGTGCCAGCAGTGAGATTACCGGCCTAATTCAGTACTTC. It specifies CASSEITGLIQYF. The chain couples TRBV6-1 to TRBJ2-4, with no clear D. Germline CDR1 is MNHNS and CDR2 is SASEGT. The V gene lost 3 bases and the J gene lost 10 bases, with 13 bases spanning the gap. This CDR3 has 13 amino acids.

The J gene is TRBJ1-2, the V gene TRBV27; TRBD1 is a possible D gene (5 bases). Germline values: CDR1 MNHEY, CDR2 SMNVEV (reference sequence). Between the trimmed V and J ends, which lost 5 bases and 8 bases, there was a span of 21 bases. The CDR3 covers 15 residues. The CDR3 DNA reads as TGTGCCAGCAGTGTCCGGGGCCAAGATAGGGCCGGCTACACCTTC. This gives the protein CASSVRGQDRAGYTF.

The rearrangement uses TRBV2 and TRBJ2-7; 8 bases map to TRBD1. The CDR3 loop spans 13 amino acids. V shed 6 bases, J shed 7 bases, and the junction held 8 bases outside the gene matches. The germline V gene encodes CDR1 SNHLY and CDR2 FYNNEI. The CDR3 DNA follows: TGTGCCAGCAGGACGGACAGGGTCGGGGAGCAGTACTTC. This sequence encodes CASRTDRVGEQYF.

Only a few counts were recorded for this clone. This chain joins TRBV18 and TRBJ1-5; 9 bases line up with TRBD1. The CDR3 consists of 14 residues. CDR1 and CDR2 (germline): KGHSH, LQKENI. J gave up 5 bases and V 3 bases, and 2 bases lay outside the gene matches. Here the CDR3 DNA reads TGTGCCAGCTCACCGGGGACAGGGCATCAGCCCCAGCATTTT. Protein: CASSPGTGHQPQHF. The full variable domain, with the rest looked up from reference TRBV18 and TRBJ1-5, is NAGVMQNPRHLVRRRGQEARLRCSPMKGHSHVYWYRQLPEEGLKFMVYLQKENIIDESGMPKERFSAEFPKEGPSILRIQQVVRGDSAAYFCASSPGTGHQPQHFGDGTRLSIL.

The chain combines TRBV2 with TRBJ2-1; no clear D gene. The germline V gene has CDR1 SNHLY and CDR2 FYNNEI. There are 14 residues in the CDR3. V shed 4 bases and J shed 0 bases, with 7 bases lying between them. The CDR3: CASSVSRSYNEQFF. CDR3 DNA sequence: TGTGCCAGCAGTGTATCGCGCTCCTACAATGAGCAGTTCTTC.

The genes are TRBV7-9 and TRBJ2-7, with D possibly being TRBD2 (5 bases). Trimming shortened V by 4 bases and J by 6 bases, and 19 bases separated the two germline ends. CDR1 SEHNR and CDR2 FQNEAQ come from the germline V gene (reference sequence). The length of the CDR3 is 15 residues. This CDR3 is CASSSQGGGRSEQYF. CDR3 in DNA: TGTGCCAGCAGCTCACAAGGAGGCGGCAGGAGCGAGCAGTACTTC.

The chain joins TRBV29-1 to TRBJ2-1, with a possible D match to TRBD2 (6 bases). Germline values: CDR1 SQVTM, CDR2 ANQGSEA. The CDR3 runs 14 residues. The germline V and J ends were trimmed by 6 bases and 5 bases, with 17 bases remaining between them. CDR3 nucleotides: TGCAGCGTCTCGCGGGCGGGACCCCACAATGAGCAGTTCTTC. The encoded protein is CSVSRAGPHNEQFF.

The chain employs TRBV10-1 and TRBJ2-7; 7 bases are shared with TRBD2. Trimming removed 3 bases from V and 2 bases from J; junction bases left unmatched: 7. Germline V CDR1 and CDR2: WNHNN, SYGVQD (reference sequence). The CDR3 consists of 15 residues. CDR3 region: CASSDPASGAYEQYF. CDR3 DNA sequence: TGCGCCAGCAGTGATCCGGCTAGCGGAGCCTACGAGCAGTACTTC.

CDR3: CASSSQGATNEKLFF. In DNA, the CDR3 is TGTGCCAGCAGCTCCCAGGGGGCAACTAATGAAAAACTGTTTTTT. V gene TRBV7-3 combines with J gene TRBJ1-4; 7 positions agree with TRBD1. Germline trimming cut 4 bases from V and 0 bases from J; bases unmatched to any gene: 2. CDR1 is SGHTA, CDR2 FQGTGA, per germline. This CDR3 spans 15 amino acids.

The V gene is TRBV28, the J gene TRBJ1-1, with D possibly TRBD1 on 5 matching bases. Trimming took 0 bases from V and 1 from J, leaving 12 bases between them. CDR1 MDHEN and CDR2 SYDVKM come from the germline V gene. There are 16 residues in the CDR3. The CDR3 here is CASSLWAAGSNTEAFF. The CDR3 DNA follows: TGTGCCAGCAGTTTATGGGCGGCAGGGTCGAACACTGAAGCTTTCTTT.

This chain connects TRBV5-1 to TRBJ2-7; the match to TRBD1 covers 7 bases. This CDR3 has 14 residues. Unmatched junction bases numbered 3, after V lost 2 bases and J lost 1 base. Germline V gene lookup returns CDR1 SGHRS and CDR2 YFSETQ. CDR3: CASSFRDRSYEQYF. The DNA for the CDR3 is TGCGCCAGCAGCTTCCGGGACAGATCCTACGAGCAGTACTTC.

The V gene is TRBV4-1, the J gene TRBJ2-5; tentative D call: TRBD1 (6 bases). The J call may be wrong; the DNA end is better matched by TRBJ2-7. The CDR3 loop spans 14 amino acids. The V gene's germline CDR1 is MGHRA and CDR2 YSYEKL. The CDR3 nucleotides read TGCGCCAGCAGCCCCCAGACAGGCCGCTACGAGCAGTACTTC. This translates into CASSPQTGRYEQYF.

The chain combines TRBV5-1 with TRBJ2-7, with 12 nucleotides matching TRBD1. The length of the CDR3 is 16 residues. Germline loops: CDR1 SGHRS, CDR2 YFSETQ. V was clipped by 4 bases and J by 1 base; unmatched bases: 6. CDR3 residues: CASSLQGQGASYEQYF. The CDR3 DNA sequence: TGCGCCAGCAGCCTCCAGGGACAGGGGGCGTCCTACGAGCAGTACTTC. The variable domain in full, with the rest retrieved from reference TRBV5-1 and TRBJ2-7, is KAGVTQTPRYLIKTRGQQVTLSCSPISGHRSVSWYQQTPGQGLQFLFEYFSETQRNKGNFPGRFSGRQFSNSRSEMNVSTLELGDSALYLCASSLQGQGASYEQYFGPGTRLTVT.

This clone was seen a single time. The chain combines TRBV6-5 with TRBJ2-3, with 9 bases matching TRBD2. Germline CDR1 reads MNHEY; CDR2 reads SVGAGI. Trimming removed 2 bases from V and 7 bases from J; junction bases left unmatched: 10. The CDR3 extends over 16 amino acids. CDR3 DNA sequence: TGTGCCAGCAGTTACGAGGGACTAGCACGAGGGAATACGCAGTATTTT. It specifies CASSYEGLARGNTQYF.

The V gene is TRBV6-5, the J gene TRBJ2-7; TRBD2 is a possible D gene (6 bases). This CDR3 is 15 amino acids long. Germline CDR1 is MNHEY and CDR2 is SVGAGI. The ends were cut back, 8 bases at V and 0 bases at J, with 17 bases in the middle. As DNA, the CDR3 is TGTGCCAGCGACTGCAGGGAGGCTATCTCCTACGAGCAGTACTTC. Protein: CASDCREAISYEQYF.

The rearrangement links TRBV27 to TRBJ1-4; 9 positions agree with TRBD1. Losses at the gene ends were 0 bases for V and 4 bases for J; bases not matched to a gene: 9. Germline V gene lookup returns CDR1 MNHEY and CDR2 SMNVEV (reference sequence). This CDR3 comprises 18 residues. CDR3 DNA: TGTGCCAGCAGTTTATCCCCTACAGGGGGCTCCGGTAATGAAAAACTGTTTTTT. Translated, it gives CASSLSPTGGSGNEKLFF.

The chain has TRBV9 and TRBJ2-1; D gene unclear. The CDR3 has 16 amino acids. Germline V gene lookup returns CDR1 SGDLS and CDR2 YYNGEE. With 0 bases removed from V and 3 bases from J, the gap between germline ends came to 13 bases. The CDR3 DNA is TGTGCCAGCAGCGTAGAAGCTAGAAAGGGCTACAATGAGCAGTTCTTC. It yields the protein CASSVEARKGYNEQFF.

The chain has TRBV5-1 and TRBJ2-7; the match to TRBD1 covers 7 bases. Germline V gene data show CDR1 as SGHRS and CDR2 as YFSETQ. The CDR3 has 13 residues. The ends lost 1 base at V and 3 bases at J; junction bases unmatched: 1. CDR3 sequence (DNA): TGCGCCAGCAGCTTGACAGGGGACTACGAGCAGTACTTC. It codes for CASSLTGDYEQYF. The whole variable domain, remainder taken from reference TRBV5-1 and TRBJ2-7, is KAGVTQTPRYLIKTRGQQVTLSCSPISGHRSVSWYQQTPGQGLQFLFEYFSETQRNKGNFPGRFSGRQFSNSRSEMNVSTLELGDSALYLCASSLTGDYEQYFGPGTRLTVT.

The count of this clone is one. The genes are TRBV11-1 and TRBJ2-1; 9 bases agree with TRBD2. From germline, CDR1 is SGHAT and CDR2 FQDESV (reference sequence). The CDR3 contains 16 residues. V lost 3 bases, J lost 0 bases, and 3 bases stayed unmatched. The DNA of the CDR3 is TGTGCCAGCAGCTTCCATAGCGGGAGCTCCTACAATGAGCAGTTCTTC. Its protein product is CASSFHSGSSYNEQFF.

The count of this clone is one. The chain recombines TRBV7-9 with TRBJ2-7; 10 bases align to TRBD2. This CDR3 is 15 amino acids long. Per the germline V gene, CDR1 is SEHNR and CDR2 is FQNEAQ (reference sequence). With V trimmed by 3 bases and J by 4 bases, 6 bases remained unmatched. The CDR3 is CASSLPGLASYEQYF. Written as DNA, the CDR3 is TGTGCCAGCAGCTTGCCGGGACTAGCGAGTTACGAGCAGTACTTC.

The chain employs TRBV7-8 and TRBJ2-2; tentatively, D is TRBD1 or TRBD2 (6 bases each). This CDR3 region has 14 residues. V lost 0 bases and J 7 bases, leaving 9 bases between the germline ends. Germline CDR1 and CDR2: SGHVS and FQNEAQ. DNA for the CDR3: TGTGCCAGCAGCTTAGCGAGGGGGGACGGGGAGCTGTTTTTT. Translated, it gives CASSLARGDGELFF.

The chain is built from TRBV29-1 and TRBJ2-4; unclear D gene. Germline values: CDR1 SQVTM, CDR2 ANQGSEA. This CDR3 contains 12 residues. The V end lost 6 bases, the J end lost 3 bases, and 9 bases lay between the germline ends. The CDR3 sequence is CSVSWDKNIQYF. The CDR3 region has the DNA TGCAGCGTCTCCTGGGACAAAAACATTCAGTACTTC.

The chain carries TRBV6-6 and TRBJ2-1, with D possibly being TRBD2 (7 bases). The V gene's germline CDR1 is MNHNY and CDR2 SVGAGI (reference sequence). V was pared by 2 bases and J by 9 bases, with 20 bases between. The length of the CDR3 is 16 residues. This chain's CDR3 is CASSYPGGLIVGEQFF. CDR3 nucleotide sequence: TGTGCCAGCAGTTACCCCGGGGGGCTAATTGTCGGTGAGCAGTTCTTC.

Only a few counts were recorded for this clone. The CDR3 reads CASSFDRDLYEQYF. CDR3 nucleotides: TGCGCCAGCAGCTTCGACAGGGACCTCTACGAGCAGTACTTC. J is TRBJ2-7 and V is TRBV5-1; 7 bases map to TRBD1. The CDR3 loop spans 14 amino acids. Germline CDR1 SGHRS, CDR2 YFSETQ. V gave up 2 bases and J gave up 3 bases; unmatched junction bases: 5.

This clone was counted a single time. The chain couples TRBV6-1 to TRBJ2-7, with 7 positions matching TRBD1. The V gene end was trimmed by 6 bases and the J gene end by 5 bases; junction bases not matched to a gene: 7. This CDR3 comprises 13 residues. Germline CDR1 MNHNS, CDR2 SASEGT. The CDR3 loop reads CASSRNTGDEQYF. CDR3 coding DNA: TGTGCCAGCAGCCGCAATACAGGGGACGAGCAGTACTTC.

This CDR3 reads CARSLGMRGPYNEQFF. DNA of the CDR3: TGTGCCAGAAGCTTAGGGATGCGGGGACCTTACAATGAGCAGTTCTTC. This chain uses TRBV7-5 with TRBJ2-1; TRBD2 was called by the table and not checked on the DNA. TRBV7-5 is reported as a pseudogene. This CDR3 has 16 amino acids.

This chain connects TRBV5-6 to TRBJ1-2; 8 nucleotides agree with TRBD1. V shed 4 bases and J 6 bases; nucleotides not matched to a gene: 11. Germline V gene lookup returns CDR1 SGHDT and CDR2 YYEEEE. The CDR3 has 15 residues. The CDR3 nucleotides read TGTGCCAGCAGCACACTCCCGACAGGGGCGAATGGCTACACCTTC. It is translated as CASSTLPTGANGYTF.